This T cell receptor (beta chain) stems from a study of beta chain features in type 1 diabetes. A single heparinised draw of around 0.11 L on average was taken per donor. Regarding the study as a whole: Sequencing used cDNA, and cells with high TCR expression could therefore be over-represented. In comparison with healthy donors, patients had naive, central memory and Treg TCRB repertoires that appeared more similar.

Germline V gene sequence: CDR1 LGHNA, CDR2 YSLEER. V lost 4 bases to trimming and J lost 0 bases; unmatched junction nucleotides: 12. CDR3 length equals 18 residues. Expressed TCRB transcripts were sequenced because the entire RNA isolate underwent reverse transcription. Regulatory, naive and central memory T cell samples averaged around 3.5 million reads. The table came from immunoSEQ multiplex PCR; TCRdb's copy has only in-frame clones and leaves some out. The sample records a few hundred thousand clones, over 11% being singletons. In the case of this clone: Its antigen is as yet unknown.

Sequencing was carried out using naive CD4+ T cells from blood. The TCR sequence derives from a man aged 30 to 45 in good health. The gene calls are TRBV4-3 and TRBJ2-4; 7 positions agree with TRBD2. CDR3 sequence reads: CASSPRASGGLAKNIQYF. DNA for the CDR3: TGCGCCAGCAGCCCCCGGGCTAGCGGAGGACTAGCCAAAAACATTCAGTACTTC.